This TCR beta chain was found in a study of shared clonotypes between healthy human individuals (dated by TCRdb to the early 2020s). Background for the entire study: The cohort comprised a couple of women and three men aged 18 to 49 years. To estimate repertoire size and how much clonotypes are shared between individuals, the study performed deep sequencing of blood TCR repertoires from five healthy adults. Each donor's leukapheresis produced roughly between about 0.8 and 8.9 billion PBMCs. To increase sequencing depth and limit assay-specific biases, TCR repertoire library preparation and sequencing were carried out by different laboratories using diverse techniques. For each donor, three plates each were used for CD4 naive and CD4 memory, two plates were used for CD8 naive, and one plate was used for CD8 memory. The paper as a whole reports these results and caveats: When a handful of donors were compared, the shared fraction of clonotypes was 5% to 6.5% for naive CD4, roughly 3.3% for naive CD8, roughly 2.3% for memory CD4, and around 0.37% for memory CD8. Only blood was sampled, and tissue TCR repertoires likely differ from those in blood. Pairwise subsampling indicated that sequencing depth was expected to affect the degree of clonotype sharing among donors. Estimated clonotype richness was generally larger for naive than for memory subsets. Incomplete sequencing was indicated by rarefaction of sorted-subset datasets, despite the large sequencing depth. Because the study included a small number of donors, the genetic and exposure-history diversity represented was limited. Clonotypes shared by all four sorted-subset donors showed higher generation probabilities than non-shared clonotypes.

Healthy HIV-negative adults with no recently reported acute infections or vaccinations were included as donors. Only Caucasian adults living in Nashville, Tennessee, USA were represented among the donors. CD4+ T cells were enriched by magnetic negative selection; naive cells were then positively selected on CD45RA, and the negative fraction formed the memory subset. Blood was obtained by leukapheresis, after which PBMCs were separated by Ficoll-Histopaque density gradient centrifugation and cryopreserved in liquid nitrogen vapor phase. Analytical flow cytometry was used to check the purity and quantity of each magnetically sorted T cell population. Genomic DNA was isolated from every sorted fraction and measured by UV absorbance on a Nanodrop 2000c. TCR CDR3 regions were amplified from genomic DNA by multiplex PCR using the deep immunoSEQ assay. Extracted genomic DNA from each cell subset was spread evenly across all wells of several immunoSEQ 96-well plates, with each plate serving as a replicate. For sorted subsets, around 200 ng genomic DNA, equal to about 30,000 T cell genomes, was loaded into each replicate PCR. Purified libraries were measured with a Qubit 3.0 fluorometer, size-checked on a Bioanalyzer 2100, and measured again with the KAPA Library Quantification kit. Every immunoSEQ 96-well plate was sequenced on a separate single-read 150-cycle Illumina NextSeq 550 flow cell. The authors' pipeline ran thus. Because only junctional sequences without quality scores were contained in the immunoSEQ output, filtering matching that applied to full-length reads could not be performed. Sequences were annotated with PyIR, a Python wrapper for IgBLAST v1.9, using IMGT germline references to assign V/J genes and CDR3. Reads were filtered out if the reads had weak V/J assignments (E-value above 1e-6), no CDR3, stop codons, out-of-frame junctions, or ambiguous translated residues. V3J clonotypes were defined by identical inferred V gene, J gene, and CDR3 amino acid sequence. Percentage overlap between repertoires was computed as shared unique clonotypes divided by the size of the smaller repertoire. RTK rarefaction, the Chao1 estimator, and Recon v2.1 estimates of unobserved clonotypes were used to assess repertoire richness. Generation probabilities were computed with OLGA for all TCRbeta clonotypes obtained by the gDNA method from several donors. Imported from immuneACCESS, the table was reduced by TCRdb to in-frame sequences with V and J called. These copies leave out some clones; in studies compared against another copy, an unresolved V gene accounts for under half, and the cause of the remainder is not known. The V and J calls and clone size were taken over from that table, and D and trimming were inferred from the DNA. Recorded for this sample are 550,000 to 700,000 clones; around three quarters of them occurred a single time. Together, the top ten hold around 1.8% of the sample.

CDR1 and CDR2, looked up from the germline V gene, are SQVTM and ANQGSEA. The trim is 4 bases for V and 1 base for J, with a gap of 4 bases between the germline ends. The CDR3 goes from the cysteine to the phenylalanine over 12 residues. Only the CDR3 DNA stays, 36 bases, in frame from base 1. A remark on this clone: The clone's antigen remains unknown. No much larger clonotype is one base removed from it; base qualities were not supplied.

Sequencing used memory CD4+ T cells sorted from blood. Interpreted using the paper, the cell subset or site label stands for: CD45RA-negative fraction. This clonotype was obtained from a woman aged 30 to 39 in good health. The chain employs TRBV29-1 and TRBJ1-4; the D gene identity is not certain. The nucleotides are TGCAGCGTTGCGGTAACTAATGAAAAACTGTTTTTT. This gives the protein CSVAVTNEKLFF.